This TCR beta chain stems from a study of blood T cell repertoires in COVID-19. Generated by immunoSEQ multiplex PCR, the TCRdb table keeps only in-frame clones and is missing some. Among 200,000 to 250,000 clones listed, 85% to 90% were seen once. Germline V gene sequence: CDR1 LGHNA, CDR2 YNFKEQ. With V trimmed by 4 bases and J by 0 bases, 12 bases remained unmatched. The CDR3 is made up of 18 amino acids. This clone occurred a few times. This receptor was taken from a man in his late teens or twenties with active or convalescent COVID-19. Sequencing used peripheral blood. This chain links TRBV4-2 with TRBJ2-4; TRBD1 aligns across 7 bases. For the CDR3, the DNA is TGTGCCAGCAGCCTAGACCTCCGGGACAGCCAAGCCAAAAACATTCAGTACTTC. Amino acid sequence: CASSLDLRDSQAKNIQYF.